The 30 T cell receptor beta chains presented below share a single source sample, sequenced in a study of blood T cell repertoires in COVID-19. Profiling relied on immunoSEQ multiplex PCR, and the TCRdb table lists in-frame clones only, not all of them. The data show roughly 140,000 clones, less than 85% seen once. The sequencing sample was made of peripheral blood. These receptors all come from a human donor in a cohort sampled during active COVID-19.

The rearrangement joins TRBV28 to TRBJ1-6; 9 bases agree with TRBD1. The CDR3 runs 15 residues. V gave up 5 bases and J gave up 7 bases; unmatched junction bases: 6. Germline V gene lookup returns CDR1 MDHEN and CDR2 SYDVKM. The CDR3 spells CASSPVTGGNSPLHF. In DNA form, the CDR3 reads TGTGCCAGCAGTCCGGTGACAGGGGGGAATTCACCCCTCCACTTT. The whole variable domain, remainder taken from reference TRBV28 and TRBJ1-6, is DVKVTQSSRYLVKRTGEKVFLECVQDMDHENMFWYRQDPGLGLRLIYFSYDVKMKEKGDIPEGYSVSREKKERFSLILESASTNQTSMYLCASSPVTGGNSPLHFGNGTRLTVT.

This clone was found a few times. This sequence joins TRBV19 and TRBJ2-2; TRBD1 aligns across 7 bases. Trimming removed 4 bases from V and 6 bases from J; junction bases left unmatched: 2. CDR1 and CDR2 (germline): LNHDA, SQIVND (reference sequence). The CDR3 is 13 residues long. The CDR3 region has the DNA TGTGCCAGTAGTACTGACAGGGCCGGGGAGCTGTTTTTT. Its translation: CASSTDRAGELFF.

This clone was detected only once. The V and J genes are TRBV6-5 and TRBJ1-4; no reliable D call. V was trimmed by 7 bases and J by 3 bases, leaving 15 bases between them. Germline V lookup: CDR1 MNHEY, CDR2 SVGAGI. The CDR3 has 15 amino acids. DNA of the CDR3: TGTGCCAGCAACGACGCGGGAAGTCCTAATGAAAAACTGTTTTTT. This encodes CASNDAGSPNEKLFF.

In nucleotides, the CDR3 is TGTGCCAGCAGCCGAGGAACAGGGGGTAGTAATGAGCAGTTCTTC. It codes for CASSRGTGGSNEQFF. This chain links TRBV3-1 (or the pseudogene TRBV3-2) with TRBJ2-1, with 8 positions matching TRBD1. The germline gives CDR1 LGHDT, CDR2 YNNKEL (reference sequence). Trimming at V came to 4 bases and at J to 7 bases, leaving 9 bases not matched to a gene. The length of the CDR3 is 15 residues.

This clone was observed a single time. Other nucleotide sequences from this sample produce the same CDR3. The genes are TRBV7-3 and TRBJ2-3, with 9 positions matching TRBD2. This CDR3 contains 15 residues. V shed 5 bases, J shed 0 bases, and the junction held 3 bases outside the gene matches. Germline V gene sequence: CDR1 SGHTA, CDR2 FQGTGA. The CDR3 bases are TGTGCCAGCAGCCAAAGCGGGGGGAGCACAGATACGCAGTATTTT. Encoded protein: CASSQSGGSTDTQYF.

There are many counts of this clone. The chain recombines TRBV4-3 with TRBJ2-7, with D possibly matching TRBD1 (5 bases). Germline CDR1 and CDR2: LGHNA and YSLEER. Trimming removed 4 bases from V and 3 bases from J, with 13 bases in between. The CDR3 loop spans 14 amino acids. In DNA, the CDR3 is TGCGCCAGCAGCCGAACGACAGTGATCTACGAGCAGTACTTC. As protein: CASSRTTVIYEQYF.

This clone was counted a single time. CDR3 amino acids: CARSSMDGYTF. Written as DNA, the CDR3 is TGTGCCAGAAGCTCTATGGATGGCTACACCTTC. The rearrangement joins TRBV5-3 to TRBJ1-2; D gene ambiguous. TRBV5-3 is assigned to the ORF class and has an uncertain function. V was clipped by 3 bases and J by 6 bases, with 6 bases between them. CDR3 length: 11 amino acids.

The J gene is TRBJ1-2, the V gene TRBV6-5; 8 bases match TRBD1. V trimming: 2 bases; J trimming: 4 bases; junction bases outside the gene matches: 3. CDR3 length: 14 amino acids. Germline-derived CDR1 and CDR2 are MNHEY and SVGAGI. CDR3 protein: CASSYRDRPYGYTF. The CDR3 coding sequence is TGTGCCAGCAGTTACCGGGACAGGCCCTATGGCTACACCTTC.

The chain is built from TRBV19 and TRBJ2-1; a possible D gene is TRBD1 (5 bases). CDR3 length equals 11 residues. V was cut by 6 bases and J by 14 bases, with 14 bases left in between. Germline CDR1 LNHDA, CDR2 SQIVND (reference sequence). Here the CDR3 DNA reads TGTGCCAGTAGGGCAGGGCGATTTAAGTTCTTC. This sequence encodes CASRAGRFKFF.

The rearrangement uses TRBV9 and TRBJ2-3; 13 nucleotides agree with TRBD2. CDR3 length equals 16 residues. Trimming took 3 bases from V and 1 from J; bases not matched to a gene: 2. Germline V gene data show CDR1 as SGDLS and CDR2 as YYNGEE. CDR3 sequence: CASSATSGGRTDTQYF. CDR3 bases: TGTGCCAGCAGCGCGACTAGCGGGGGGCGCACAGATACGCAGTATTTT.

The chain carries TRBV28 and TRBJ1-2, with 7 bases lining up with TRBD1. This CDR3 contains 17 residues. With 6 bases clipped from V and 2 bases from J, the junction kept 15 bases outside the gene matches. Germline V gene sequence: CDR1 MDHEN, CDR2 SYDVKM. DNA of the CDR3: TGTGCCAGCAGCTATGGAGGGGGCCCCCGGGGAAACTATGGCTACACCTTC. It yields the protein CASSYGGGPRGNYGYTF.

CDR3 amino acids: CASSYLPGQSSGNTIYF. In DNA, the CDR3 is TGTGCCAGCAGTTACCTTCCGGGACAGAGCTCTGGAAACACCATATATTTT. This chain connects TRBV6-2 or TRBV6-3 to TRBJ1-3, with TRBD1 identical over 7 bases. The CDR3 has 17 residues. J lost 0 bases, V lost 2 bases, and 7 bases had no gene match. Germline CDR1 MNHEY, CDR2 SVGEGT.

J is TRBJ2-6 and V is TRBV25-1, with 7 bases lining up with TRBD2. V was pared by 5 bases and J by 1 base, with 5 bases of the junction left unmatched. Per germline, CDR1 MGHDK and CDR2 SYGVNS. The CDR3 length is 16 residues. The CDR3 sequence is CASSLPGGSGANVLTF. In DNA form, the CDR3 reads TGTGCCAGCAGTTTACCGGGGGGATCTGGGGCCAACGTCCTGACTTTC.

The CDR3, as DNA: TGTGCCAGCCGGGCGGGGGCCGCCGTTAACACCGGGGAGCTGTTTTTT. It specifies CASRAGAAVNTGELFF. The rearrangement uses TRBV2 and TRBJ2-2, with D possibly matching TRBD2 (7 bases). CDR1 and CDR2 (germline): SNHLY, FYNNEI. V was pared by 8 bases and J by 2 bases, with 18 bases between. The CDR3 consists of 16 residues. Based on the CDR3 plus reference TRBV2 and TRBJ2-2, the full variable domain is EPEVTQTPSHQVTQMGQEVILRCVPISNHLYFYWYRQILGQKVEFLVSFYNNEISEKSEIFDDQFSVERPDGSNFTLKIRSTKLEDSAMYFCASRAGAAVNTGELFFGEGSRLTVL.

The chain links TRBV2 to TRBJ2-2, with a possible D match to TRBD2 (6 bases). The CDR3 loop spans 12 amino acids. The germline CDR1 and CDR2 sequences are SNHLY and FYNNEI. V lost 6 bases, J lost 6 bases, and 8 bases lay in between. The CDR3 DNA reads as TGTGCCAGCAGGCGGGATTCCGGGGAGCTGTTTTTT. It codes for CASRRDSGELFF. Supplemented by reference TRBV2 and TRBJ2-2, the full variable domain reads EPEVTQTPSHQVTQMGQEVILRCVPISNHLYFYWYRQILGQKVEFLVSFYNNEISEKSEIFDDQFSVERPDGSNFTLKIRSTKLEDSAMYFCASRRDSGELFFGEGSRLTVL.

In DNA, the CDR3 is TGTGCCAGCAGCTTAGCTGCGGAAGGCAATTCACCCCTCCACTTT. It codes for CASSLAAEGNSPLHF. J is TRBJ1-6 and V is TRBV7-6; D is unresolved. V lost 0 bases, J lost 7 bases, and 10 bases lay in between. The germline V gene encodes CDR1 SGHVS and CDR2 FNYEAQ. The CDR3 is 15 amino acids.

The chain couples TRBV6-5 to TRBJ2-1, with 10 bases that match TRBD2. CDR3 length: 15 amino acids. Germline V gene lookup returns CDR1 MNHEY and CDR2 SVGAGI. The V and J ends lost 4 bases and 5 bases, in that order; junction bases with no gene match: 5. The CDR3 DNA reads TGTGCCAGCAGTTTGAGGCTAGCGGGGGACAATGAGCAGTTCTTC. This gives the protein CASSLRLAGDNEQFF.

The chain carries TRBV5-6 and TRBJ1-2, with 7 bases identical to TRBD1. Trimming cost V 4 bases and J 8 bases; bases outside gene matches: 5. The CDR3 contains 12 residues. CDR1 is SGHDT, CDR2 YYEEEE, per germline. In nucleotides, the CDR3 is TGTGCCAGCAGCCCGACAGGGTTAGGCTACACCTTC. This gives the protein CASSPTGLGYTF.

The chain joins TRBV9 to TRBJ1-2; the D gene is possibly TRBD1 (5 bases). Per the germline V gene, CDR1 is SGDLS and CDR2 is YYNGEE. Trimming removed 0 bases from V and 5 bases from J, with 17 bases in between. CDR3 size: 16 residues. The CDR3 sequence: CASSVDSQGPPYGYTF. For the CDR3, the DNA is TGTGCCAGCAGCGTAGATTCCCAGGGCCCTCCGTATGGCTACACCTTC.

The CDR3 DNA is TGTGCCAGCAGCAACGAAACCGGGACAGGGTTTGAGAACAATCAGCCCCAGCATTTT. Its protein is CASSNETGTGFENNQPQHF. The chain employs TRBV21-1 and TRBJ1-5; the tabulated D call, TRBD1, remains unverified against the DNA. TRBV21-1 is shown as a pseudogene. The CDR3 contains 19 residues.

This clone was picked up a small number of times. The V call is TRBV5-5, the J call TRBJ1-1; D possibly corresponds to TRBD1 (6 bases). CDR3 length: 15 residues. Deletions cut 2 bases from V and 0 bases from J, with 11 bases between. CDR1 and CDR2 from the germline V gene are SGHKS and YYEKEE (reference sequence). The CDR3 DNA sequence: TGTGCCAGCAGCTTTACAGGGACCCTGAACACTGAAGCTTTCTTT. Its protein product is CASSFTGTLNTEAFF.

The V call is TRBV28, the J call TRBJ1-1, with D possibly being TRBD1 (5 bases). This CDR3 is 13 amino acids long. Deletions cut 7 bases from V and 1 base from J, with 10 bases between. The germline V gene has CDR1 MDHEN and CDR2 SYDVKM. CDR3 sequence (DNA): TGTGCCAGCACCAGGCAGGGGAACACTGAAGCTTTCTTT. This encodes CASTRQGNTEAFF.

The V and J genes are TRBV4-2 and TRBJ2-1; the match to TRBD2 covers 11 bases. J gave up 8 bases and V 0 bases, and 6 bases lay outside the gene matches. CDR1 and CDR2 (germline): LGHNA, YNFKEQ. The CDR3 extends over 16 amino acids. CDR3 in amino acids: CASSQEPLAGEDEQFF. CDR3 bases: TGTGCCAGCAGCCAAGAACCACTAGCGGGGGAAGATGAGCAGTTCTTC.

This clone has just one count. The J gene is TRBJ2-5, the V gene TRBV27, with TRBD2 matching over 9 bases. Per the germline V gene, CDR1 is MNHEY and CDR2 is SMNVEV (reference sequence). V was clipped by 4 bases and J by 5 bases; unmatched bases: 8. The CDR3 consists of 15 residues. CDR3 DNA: TGTGCCAGCAGTTCGCCTAGTACTAGCGGGGAGACCCAGTACTTC. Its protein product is CASSSPSTSGETQYF.

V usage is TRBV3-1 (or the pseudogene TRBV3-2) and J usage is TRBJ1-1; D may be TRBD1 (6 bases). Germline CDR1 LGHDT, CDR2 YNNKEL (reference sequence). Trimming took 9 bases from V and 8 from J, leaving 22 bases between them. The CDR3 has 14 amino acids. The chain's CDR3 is CASCRNRGTNEAFF. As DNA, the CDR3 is TGTGCCAGTTGCCGGAATAGGGGGACAAACGAAGCTTTCTTT.

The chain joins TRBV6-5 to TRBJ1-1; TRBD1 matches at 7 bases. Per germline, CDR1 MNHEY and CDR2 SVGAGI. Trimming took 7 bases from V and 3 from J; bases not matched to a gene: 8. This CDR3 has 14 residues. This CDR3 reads CASIHQTGHTEAFF. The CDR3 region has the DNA TGTGCCAGCATTCACCAGACAGGGCACACTGAAGCTTTCTTT.

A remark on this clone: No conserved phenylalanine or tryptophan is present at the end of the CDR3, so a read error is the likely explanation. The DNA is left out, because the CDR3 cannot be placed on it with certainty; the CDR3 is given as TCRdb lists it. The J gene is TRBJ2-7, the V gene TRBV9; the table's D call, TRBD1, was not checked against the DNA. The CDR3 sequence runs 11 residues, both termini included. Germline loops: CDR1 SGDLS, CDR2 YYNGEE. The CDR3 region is CASSVGQGLGA.

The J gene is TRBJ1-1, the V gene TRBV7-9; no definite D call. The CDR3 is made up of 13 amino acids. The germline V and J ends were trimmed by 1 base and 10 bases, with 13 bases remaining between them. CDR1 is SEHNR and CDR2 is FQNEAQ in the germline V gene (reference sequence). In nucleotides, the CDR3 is TGTGCCAGCAGCTTAGATGGTACGGGATCAGCTTTCTTT. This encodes CASSLDGTGSAFF. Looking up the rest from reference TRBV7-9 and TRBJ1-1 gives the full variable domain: DTGVSQNPRHKITKRGQNVTFRCDPISEHNRLYWYRQTLGQGPEFLTYFQNEAQLEKSRLLSDRFSAERPKGSFSTLEIQRTEQGDSAMYLCASSLDGTGSAFFGQGTRLTVV.

The CDR3 sequence is CASSILAGKNNEQFF. Here the CDR3 DNA reads TGCGCCAGCAGCATATTAGCGGGGAAAAACAATGAGCAGTTCTTC. The gene calls are TRBV5-1 and TRBJ2-1, with 8 bases lining up with TRBD2. J gave up 5 bases and V 4 bases, and 8 bases lay outside the gene matches. This CDR3 contains 15 residues. Germline assignment: CDR1 SGHRS and CDR2 YFSETQ.

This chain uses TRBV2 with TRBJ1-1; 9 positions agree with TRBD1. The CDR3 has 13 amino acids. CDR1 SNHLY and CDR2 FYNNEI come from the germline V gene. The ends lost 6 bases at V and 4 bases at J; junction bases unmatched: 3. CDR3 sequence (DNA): TGTGCCAGCAGACAGGGGGCAGTCACTGAAGCTTTCTTT. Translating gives CASRQGAVTEAFF.